The T cell receptor (beta chain) described here comes from a study of identical twins. The study's findings and limits: These conclusions were based on statistical analysis (cross-sectional, not following the same donors).

Note on this clonotype: The antigen remains undetermined.

V gave up 5 bases and J gave up 5 bases, with 10 bases separating them. The CDR3 sequence is 13 residues long. Germline CDR1 SGHTA, CDR2 FQGNSA. A universal primer binding site was introduced by template switching. The final cDNA contained unique molecular identifiers. TCRdb used MiXCR to reprocess the 5' RACE reads, holding one entry per CDR3 protein. The sample records hundreds of thousands of distinct CDR3 sequences, over 8.5% being singletons. These records were also assigned to another study, of yellow fever vaccine responses in identical twins.

The genes are TRBV7-2 and TRBJ2-1; D gene unclear. This TCR derives from a woman aged 18-29 years in good health. What was sequenced was PBMCs. The DNA for the CDR3 is TGTGCCAGCAGCCGTAACAGAGACAATGAGCAGTTCTTC. It encodes CASSRNRDNEQFF.